The 20 T cell receptor beta chains below were found in one sample sequenced in a study of T cells in Graves' hyperthyroidism and ophthalmopathy. It was RNA transcripts that yielded the amplified TCR beta CDR3 regions. Carried out on the TCR CDR3, a first-round RT-PCR used the HTBI primer set. A single record per CDR3 protein comes from TCRdb applying MiXCR to the multiplex PCR reads. In the table there are 300,000 to 400,000 distinct CDR3 sequences, more than 11% of which are singletons. Sequencing input: blood. The receptors stem from a woman in her 30s with Graves' hyperthyroidism.

This chain uses TRBV30 with TRBJ2-7, with 9 bases that match TRBD1. There are 13 residues in the CDR3. Germline CDR1 is GTSNPN and CDR2 is SVGIG (reference sequence). The DNA for the CDR3 is TGTGCTGGAGTGGGACAGGGTCCCTACGAGCAGTACTTC. This encodes CAGVGQGPYEQYF.

The chain employs TRBV6-1 and TRBJ2-3; 10 bases are shared with TRBD2. This CDR3 comprises 14 residues. The germline CDR1 and CDR2 sequences are MNHNS and SASEGT. V trimming: 4 bases; J trimming: 5 bases; junction bases outside the gene matches: 3. The CDR3 DNA reads as TGTGCCAGCAGTGTGGGACTAGCGCTAGATACGCAGTATTTT. Protein sequence: CASSVGLALDTQYF.

V is TRBV5-6 and J is TRBJ1-2; 10 nucleotides align to TRBD1. Trimming took 0 bases from V and 7 from J; bases not matched to a gene: 6. The germline CDR1 and CDR2 sequences are SGHDT and YYEEEE. This CDR3 has 15 residues. The CDR3 sequence: CASSLEGQGISGYTF. The CDR3 DNA sequence: TGTGCCAGCAGCTTGGAGGGACAGGGGATTTCTGGCTACACCTTC.

The chain carries TRBV28 and TRBJ2-2; D unresolved. The germline gives CDR1 MDHEN, CDR2 SYDVKM. The V and J ends lost 7 bases and 4 bases respectively, with 10 bases between them. The length of the CDR3 is 13 residues. CDR3 protein: CASIPPGTGELFF. CDR3 nucleotide sequence: TGTGCCAGCATTCCCCCAGGCACCGGGGAGCTGTTTTTT.

This chain uses TRBV30 with TRBJ2-7; TRBD2 aligns across 7 bases. The CDR3 runs 16 residues. Germline V gene sequence: CDR1 GTSNPN, CDR2 SVGIG (reference sequence). The CDR3 here is CAYQLGAGLGTYEQYF. Here the CDR3 DNA reads TGTGCTTATCAACTCGGAGCCGGACTAGGGACCTACGAGCAGTACTTC.

The chain uses TRBV4-3 and TRBJ1-2, with 7 bases that match TRBD1. Trimming took 3 bases from V and 6 from J; bases not matched to a gene: 7. Germline loops: CDR1 LGHNA, CDR2 YSLEER. The CDR3 consists of 14 residues. As DNA, the CDR3 is TGCGCCAGCAGCCACGAGAACAGGGGTAATGGCTACACCTTC. It is translated as CASSHENRGNGYTF.

The V call is TRBV20-1, the J call TRBJ1-4; no reliable D call. V was shortened by 6 bases and J by 8 bases, with 16 bases between the two germline ends. This CDR3 contains 13 residues. In germline, CDR1 is DFQATT, CDR2 SNEGSKA (reference sequence). DNA of the CDR3: TGCAGTGCCCTCGGCGTCCGAGGGGAAAAACTGTTTTTT. It translates to CSALGVRGEKLFF.

This clonotype was seen ten or more times. The rearrangement joins TRBV6-1 to TRBJ1-4, with D unresolved. This CDR3 comprises 15 residues. Germline loops: CDR1 MNHNS, CDR2 SASEGT. Deletions cut 1 base from V and 7 bases from J, with 13 bases between. The CDR3 nucleotides are TGTGCCAGCAGTGAAGATGAAGGGAGAAGTGAAAAACTGTTTTTT. Its protein product is CASSEDEGRSEKLFF.

This clonotype showed up just a few times. CDR3 amino acids: CSVVWAGRNEQYF. The CDR3 coding sequence is TGCAGCGTTGTCTGGGCAGGGAGAAACGAGCAGTACTTC. The chain employs TRBV29-1 and TRBJ2-7; the D call may be TRBD1 or TRBD2 (5 bases each). Trimming pared 4 bases from V and 5 bases from J, leaving 15 bases between. CDR1 SQVTM and CDR2 ANQGSEA come from the germline V gene. The CDR3 loop spans 13 amino acids.

Remarks on this clonotype: This may be a read error, as it is one base from a much larger clone. The chain couples TRBV20-1 to TRBJ2-7; 10 nucleotides agree with TRBD2. Germline CDR1 DFQATT, CDR2 SNEGSKA (reference sequence). This CDR3 comprises 17 residues. V dropped 3 bases and J dropped 0; count of bases not matched to a gene: 11. DNA for the CDR3: TGCAGTGCTAGTAGGACTAGCGGCCAACGAAGCTCCTACGAGCAGTACTTC. It yields the protein CSASRTSGQRSSYEQYF.

This clonotype was counted a few times. The CDR3 DNA reads as TGTGCCAGCAGCTTTGGGACAGGGGATTCAGATGAGCAGTTCTTC. Encoded protein: CASSFGTGDSDEQFF. The V gene is TRBV7-6, the J gene TRBJ2-1; 10 positions match TRBD1. The V gene end was trimmed by 3 bases and the J gene end by 8 bases; junction bases not matched to a gene: 7. The CDR3 is 15 residues long. Germline CDR1 SGHVS, CDR2 FNYEAQ.

This clonotype was seen once. The gene calls are TRBV6-2 or TRBV6-3 and TRBJ1-4; 7 bases are shared with TRBD1. The V segment lost 8 bases and the J segment 4 bases; nucleotides outside the gene matches: 7. This CDR3 is built from 14 residues. Germline CDR1 is MNHEY and CDR2 is SVGEGT. CDR3 DNA: TGTGCCAGCCGACCGGGACAGCTTAATGAAAAACTGTTTTTT. Translated: CASRPGQLNEKLFF.

This clonotype was seen more than once but under ten times. The chain recombines TRBV18 with TRBJ2-3; D remains ambiguous. There are 16 residues in the CDR3. The V gene lost 2 bases and the J gene lost 2 bases, with 14 bases spanning the gap. Germline CDR1 KGHSH, CDR2 LQKENI. The CDR3 bases are TGTGCCAGCTCACCAAGCGTGTCCAGGAACACAGATACGCAGTATTTT. It specifies CASSPSVSRNTDTQYF.

In this sample, this clonotype turned up many times. This sequence joins TRBV28 and TRBJ2-7; 12 bases map to TRBD2. Germline loops: CDR1 MDHEN, CDR2 SYDVKM. The CDR3 consists of 18 residues. V trimming: 2 bases; J trimming: 7 bases; junction bases outside the gene matches: 15. CDR3 in DNA: TGTGCCAGCAGTTTAGGGACTAGCGGGTTTCCTGACTGGCCTGAGCAGTACTTC. Its translation is CASSLGTSGFPDWPEQYF.

This clonotype was counted at least ten times. This chain uses TRBV12-3 or TRBV12-4 with TRBJ2-1; no reliable D call. The ends were cut back, 3 bases at V and 7 bases at J, with 7 bases in the middle. The CDR3 totals 12 residues. In nucleotides, the CDR3 is TGTGCCAGCAGTTTTGCCGCAAATGAGCAGTTCTTC. Protein sequence: CASSFAANEQFF.

This clonotype was counted ten times or more. V is TRBV28 and J is TRBJ2-5, with D tentatively TRBD1 (7 bases). V lost 5 bases and J 5 bases, leaving 18 bases between the germline ends. Per germline, CDR1 MDHEN and CDR2 SYDVKM. The CDR3 length is 15 residues. CDR3 sequence: CASSPPGGGFETQYF. Here the CDR3 DNA reads TGTGCCAGCAGTCCCCCAGGGGGAGGCTTCGAGACCCAGTACTTC.

This clonotype has more than one count but fewer than ten. At one boundary the junction diverges from the germline segment, which might be a read error. The chain recombines TRBV28 with TRBJ2-7, with D perhaps given as TRBD1 or TRBD2 (5 bases each). The CDR3 is 15 residues long. From germline, CDR1 is MDHEN and CDR2 SYDVKM. This chain's CDR3 is CASITGSASSYGQYF. The CDR3 DNA follows: TGTGCCAGCATCACAGGTAGCGCGAGCTCCTACGGGCAGTACTTC.

This clonotype was detected only a few times. The rearrangement links TRBV10-3 to TRBJ1-4; D unresolved. CDR3 size: 17 residues. CDR1 and CDR2 from the germline V gene are ENHRY and SYGVKD. V gave up 2 bases and J gave up 0 bases, with 13 bases separating them. CDR3 sequence (DNA): TGTGCCATCAGTGAGGAGGGAACGCATGCAACTAATGAAAAACTGTTTTTT. This codes for CAISEEGTHATNEKLFF.

The CDR3 coding sequence is TGCGCCAGCAGCGCCGACAGGGGCGAAGCTTTCTTT. Encoded protein: CASSADRGEAFF. The V gene is TRBV4-1, the J gene TRBJ1-1; 8 bases map to TRBD1. The J segment lost 8 bases and the V segment lost 5 bases, leaving 4 bases of the junction unmatched. Germline V lookup: CDR1 MGHRA, CDR2 YSYEKL. This CDR3 spans 12 amino acids.

This clonotype was recorded many times. This chain links TRBV20-1 with TRBJ2-1, with 8 bases that match TRBD2. With V trimmed by 6 bases and J by 4 bases, 11 bases remained unmatched. In germline, CDR1 is DFQATT, CDR2 SNEGSKA (reference sequence). The CDR3 has 15 amino acids. For the CDR3, the DNA is TGCAGTGCCCCCGATAGCGGGACGCAGTACAATGAGCAGTTCTTC. Protein product: CSAPDSGTQYNEQFF.